This TCR beta chain was captured by sequencing in a study of cytomegalovirus exposure and HLA in healthy donors. The method was immunoSEQ multiplex PCR; TCRdb's version includes in-frame clones alone and lacks a portion of them. The table shows about 200,000 clones, with 80% to 85% occurring only once. Concerning this clone itself: Its antigen is not identified.

Findings and caveats of the study: Testing in vitro showed three CMV-associated chains specific for CMV antigens. According to reports, the classifier identified cytomegalovirus status with high specificity and sensitivity. The majority of TCR sequences were rare, yet some public TCRs appeared in many donors.

This CDR3 comprises 13 residues. Per the germline V gene, CDR1 is MNHNS and CDR2 is SASEGT. Trimming took 8 bases from V and 3 from J, leaving 8 bases between them. This sequence originates from a woman aged 30 to 39 in good health and CMV-seronegative. The specimen sequenced was PBMCs. The V and J genes are TRBV6-1 and TRBJ1-6; D call uncertain. CDR3 nucleotides: TGTGCCAGCCATGAGGTCTATAATTCACCCCTCCACTTT. The encoded protein is CASHEVYNSPLHF.